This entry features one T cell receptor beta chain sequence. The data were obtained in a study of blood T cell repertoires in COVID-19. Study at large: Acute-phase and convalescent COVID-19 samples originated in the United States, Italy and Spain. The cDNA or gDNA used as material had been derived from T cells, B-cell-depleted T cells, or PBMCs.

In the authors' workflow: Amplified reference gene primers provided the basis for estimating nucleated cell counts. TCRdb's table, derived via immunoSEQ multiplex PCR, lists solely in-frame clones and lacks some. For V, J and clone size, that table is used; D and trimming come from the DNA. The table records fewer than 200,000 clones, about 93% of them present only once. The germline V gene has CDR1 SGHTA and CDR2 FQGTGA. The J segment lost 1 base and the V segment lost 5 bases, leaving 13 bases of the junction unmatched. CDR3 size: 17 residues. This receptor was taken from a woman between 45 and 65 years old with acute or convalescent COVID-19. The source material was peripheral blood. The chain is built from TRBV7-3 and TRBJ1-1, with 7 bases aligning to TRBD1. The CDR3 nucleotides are TGTGCCAGCAGCCGACAGGGTGGTCGACGGTCGAACACTGAAGCTTTCTTT. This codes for CASSRQGGRRSNTEAFF.